This T cell receptor (beta chain) was observed in a study of blood T cells in healthy people across ages (dated by TCRdb to about 2015). Describing the broader study: In model experiments, roughly one uniquely barcoded TCR beta cDNA molecule per two T cells was captured by template switching. The donors were divided into four age groups: young (average approximately 16 years), middle-aged (about 41), aged (approximately 59) and long-lived (82). To track age-related changes in TCR beta repertoire diversity, the study relied on deep sequencing normalized with unique cDNA molecular identifiers. Two additional independent replicas of 1 million unique cDNA reads from the same blood draw were analyzed for two donors (one aged 18 to 30 and one aged 80 or older).

In this sample, this clonotype turned up many times. The antigen this receptor binds is unknown. Base qualities are not recorded, but no much larger clone differs from it by a single base. CDR1 is given as LGHDT and CDR2 as YNNKEL, both from the germline V gene (reference sequence). There are 14 amino acids in the CDR3, from cysteine to phenylalanine inclusive. Of all the DNA, just the CDR3 is kept, 42 bases in frame from base 1. The V end gives up 5 bases and the J end 7 bases, leaving 11 bases in the junction not matched to a gene. Library preparation was by 5' RACE. The sequencing machine was an Illumina HiSeq 2500. A second about 7 to 11 cycle PCR used a sample-barcoded 5' primer and a J-beta primer mix. A unique molecular identifier was introduced onto each TCR beta cDNA molecule by a template-switch 5' adaptor carrying 12 random nucleotides. At least 3 million CDR3-containing paired-end reads were obtained from each sample. First-strand cDNA was synthesized from all RNA with the Mint cDNA synthesis kit, primed by a TRBC-specific oligonucleotide. All cDNA was treated with uracil-DNA glycosylase and then went through a first 18-cycle PCR with the universal primers M1SS and BC2_uni_R. On the authors' methods: For normalization, 1 million high-quality reads were randomly selected from each sample, with every read carrying a distinct molecular identifier. Instead of being binned into consensus sequences, reads with shared molecular identifiers were discarded. CDR3 identification, clonotype clustering and error correction used MiTCR with a Q25 quality threshold and the strictest error-elimination algorithm. A nonparametric unseen species model with Euler transformation was used to estimate a lower bound on total TCR beta diversity. Using fastp at Q25 and MiXCR, TCRdb reprocessed the public reads and kept productive beta chains. One record per CDR3 amino acid sequence lists the most common genes and DNA. The V and J calls here are based on TCRdb, not the publication. The sample table contains 750,000 to 1,000,000 distinct CDR3 sequences; only one count was recorded for under 35% of them. About 10% of the sample is taken by the ten largest.

Donors were approximately 42 systemically healthy Caucasian individuals from Russia aged roughly 6 to 90 years. Approximately 11 milliliters of peripheral blood were drawn from each donor into EDTA-treated Vacutainer tubes. Ficoll-Paque density-gradient centrifugation was used to isolate PBMCs, with at least 6.5 million per sample. Trizol reagent was used to extract total RNA from the PBMCs, yielding at least 6 micrograms per sample. Naive CD45RAhigh/CD27high T cell percentages were measured by flow cytometry on a PBMC aliquot from every donor. Study-wide findings and limitations: The long-lived group showed more naive CD4+ T cells, fewer expanded clones and increased TCR diversity than the aged group, suggesting age selection. Estimates of total diversity based on one million sequenced T cells were considered lower bounds and underestimates. Observed TCR beta diversity correlated strongly with the percentage of naive T cells measured by flow cytometry. Because profiling used bulk unsorted PBMCs, naive and antigen-experienced compartments could not be compared conclusively. Because the CMV infection status of the donors was unknown, age-related changes in expanded clonotypes may potentially have been confounded. As age increased, observed TCR beta diversity per million T cells dropped in a roughly linear way, and a significant reduction was already evident by age 40.

These data also featured in a second study, about T cells of mothers and their children. As the second publication notes: Nine systemically healthy Caucasian individuals, comprising three mothers and their six children, were included as donors. cDNA synthesis used all of the extracted RNA, with 1.5 ug of RNA in each 15 ul reaction. Sample barcodes and 2-4 random nucleotides were added via the M1S primer in the second PCR. Over 8.5 million TCR beta CDR3 reads came from each mother, compared with some 3.1 million reads from each child. Thymic selection similarly shapes TCR recombination output in related and unrelated pairs, with minor effect from inherited differences. Related mother-child pairs always showed normalized repertoire overlap that was slightly higher than in unrelated mother-child pairs, though the difference was never significant. With a sensitivity of 90 to 100 clones per million clonotypes, no persistent microchimeric T cell clones were detected. To look for features that set related mother-child pairs apart from unrelated individuals, the researchers ran deep NGS to compare the TCR beta repertoires of mothers and children. Mothers averaged roughly 40 +/- 4 years of age and children averaged approximately 11 +/- 4 years. Libraries were sequenced on Illumina HiSeq 2000 with 100+100 nt paired-end reads after adapter ligation with NEBNext reagents. To prevent cross-contamination, the mother and child libraries were prepared a month apart and were sequenced in separate runs. Each donor had between roughly 450,000 and 2,100,000 distinct TCR beta clonotypes identified. Naive TCR beta clonotypes were estimated from low-frequency clonotypes matched to each donor's FACS-determined naive share, without sorting.

This clonotype was obtained from a woman in her thirties or forties in good health. The sequencing sample was made of blood. Recombination connected TRBV3-1 to TRBJ2-7; 7 of the junction bases match TRBD2. In nucleotide form, the sequence is TGTGCCAGCAGCGTAACCTCCAGGCGGGGGGAGCAGTACTTC. Translated, this is CASSVTSRRGEQYF.